The rows below give T cell receptor beta chains drawn from one sample of a study of neurological immune-mediated disorders. MiXCR, run by TCRdb on the 5' RACE reads, gives a single entry per CDR3 protein. The data hold around 49,000 distinct CDR3 sequences, with about an eighth observed a single time. Sequenced input: PBMCs. Receptor source: a male donor with HTLV-1-associated myelopathy (HAM/TSP). Each CDR3 is given with its conserved first and last residue. Fields, in order: V gene, D gene, J gene, clone size, CDR3 DNA, CDR3 protein. D genes are given only for firm matches. Some rows mark clone size as missing; the rest say once, few, many or name a class of expanded clone.

V: TRBV5-1
D: -
J: TRBJ1-2
size: many
DNA: TGCGCCAGCAGCTCCCCGGCGGTGGCAGGCCAAACTTGGGGCTACACCTTC
CDR3: CASSSPAVAGQTWGYTF

V: TRBV7-8
D: -
J: TRBJ2-2
size: many
DNA: TGTGCCAGCAGCCCCCCCCGCACCGGGGAGCTGTTTTTT
CDR3: CASSPPRTGELFF

V: TRBV5-1
D: TRBD2
J: TRBJ2-2
size: many
DNA: TGCGCCAGCAGAGGGACTAGCGCGAACACCGGGGAGCTGTTTTTT
CDR3: CASRGTSANTGELFF

V: TRBV7-6
D: -
J: TRBJ2-3
size: many
DNA: TGTGCCAGCAGCTCTACGGGCCATGAGACAGATACGCAGTATTTT
CDR3: CASSSTGHETDTQYF

V: TRBV6-2/TRBV6-3
D: -
J: TRBJ2-5
size: -
DNA: TGTGCCAACAGCCGCACGCGCGGCAGAGGAGGAGAGACCCAGTACTTC
CDR3: CANSRTRGRGGETQYF

V: TRBV11-2
D: -
J: TRBJ1-2
size: many
DNA: TGTGCCACGACCATATTCAGGGCTAACTATGGCTACACCTTC
CDR3: CATTIFRANYGYTF

V: TRBV20-1
D: TRBD1
J: TRBJ1-2
size: -
DNA: TGCAGTTCTCCGGGACAGCTAAGAGGCTACACCTTC
CDR3: CSSPGQLRGYTF

V: TRBV6-5
D: TRBD1
J: TRBJ2-7
size: many
DNA: TGTGCCAGCAGTTACGCACAGGGGTCCTCCTACGAGCAGTACTTC
CDR3: CASSYAQGSSYEQYF

V: TRBV14
D: TRBD1
J: TRBJ1-2
size: many
DNA: TGTGCCAGCAGCCAAGACATCGCAGGGGGTTATGGCTACACCTTC
CDR3: CASSQDIAGGYGYTF

V: TRBV20-1
D: -
J: TRBJ2-7
size: many
DNA: TGCAGTGCTTGTATCCAGCTCGGGAACGAGCAGTACTTC
CDR3: CSACIQLGNEQYF

V: TRBV20-1
D: -
J: TRBJ2-3
size: once
DNA: TGCAGTGCTAGAGCCCCGACCCCAACTACGCAGTATTTT
CDR3: CSARAPTPTTQYF

V: TRBV7-6
D: -
J: TRBJ2-1
size: -
DNA: TGTGCCAGCAGCCCAACAGAAAACTCCTACAATGAGCAGTTCTTC
CDR3: CASSPTENSYNEQFF

V: TRBV5-1
D: -
J: TRBJ2-1
size: many
DNA: TGCGCCAGCAGGCGAGCGGTTTCGAACCCTGAGCAGTTCTTC
CDR3: CASRRAVSNPEQFF

V: TRBV5-1
D: TRBD2
J: TRBJ2-1
size: many
DNA: TGCGCCAGCAGCCGAAATAGCGGGGCAACATACAATGAGCAGTTCTTC
CDR3: CASSRNSGATYNEQFF

V: TRBV5-1
D: -
J: TRBJ2-7
size: -
DNA: TGCACCAGCAGCTCGGCAGCCCGGACAAAATTCTCCTACGAGCAGTACTTC
CDR3: CTSSSAARTKFSYEQYF

V: TRBV7-6
D: TRBD1
J: TRBJ1-1
size: -
DNA: TGTGCCAGCAGCTTAACTGGGCAGGGGGCCACTGAAGCTTTCTTT
CDR3: CASSLTGQGATEAFF

V: TRBV25-1
D: -
J: TRBJ1-2
size: many
DNA: TGTGCCAGCAGTGAATTCGGCAGGGGCTATGGCTACACCTTC
CDR3: CASSEFGRGYGYTF

V: TRBV6-2/TRBV6-3
D: -
J: TRBJ2-1
size: many
DNA: TGTGCCAGCACCGTCGGACAGTTTGCTGAGCAGTTCTTC
CDR3: CASTVGQFAEQFF

V: TRBV10-2
D: TRBD2
J: TRBJ2-2
size: -
DNA: TGCGCCAGCACCGAGACTAGCGGGGGGCCAAACACCGGGGAGCTGTTTTTT
CDR3: CASTETSGGPNTGELFF

V: TRBV5-1
D: -
J: TRBJ2-3
size: many
DNA: TGCGCCAGCAGCTTGAGTTTTAACACAGATACGCAGTATTTT
CDR3: CASSLSFNTDTQYF

V: TRBV24-1
D: -
J: TRBJ2-1
size: many
DNA: TGTGCCACCAGCGAAGTGTATGAGCAGTTCTTC
CDR3: CATSEVYEQFF

V: TRBV6-1
D: TRBD1
J: TRBJ1-5
size: many
DNA: TGTGCCAGCAGTGGAGAACAGGGGACACATCAGCCCCAGCATTTT
CDR3: CASSGEQGTHQPQHF

V: TRBV3-1
D: -
J: TRBJ1-1
size: many
DNA: TGTGCCAGCAGCCAAAACGGGGCAGAAGCTTTCTTT
CDR3: CASSQNGAEAFF

V: TRBV6-5
D: -
J: TRBJ2-7
size: many
DNA: TGTGCCAGCAGTTACATGATGACGGACTACTACGAGCAGTACTTC
CDR3: CASSYMMTDYYEQYF

V: TRBV18
D: -
J: TRBJ1-1
size: -
DNA: TGTGCCAGCTCACCCTCGGATGTGAACACTGAAGCTTTCTTT
CDR3: CASSPSDVNTEAFF

V: TRBV2
D: -
J: TRBJ1-5
size: many
DNA: TGTGCCAGCATGGGGGGAAAGAAGCCCCAGCATTTT
CDR3: CASMGGKKPQHF

V: TRBV7-2
D: -
J: TRBJ2-7
size: many
DNA: TGTGCCAGCAGCTTAGATAATCCAGCCTACGAGCAGTACTTC
CDR3: CASSLDNPAYEQYF

V: TRBV12-3/TRBV12-4
D: TRBD2
J: TRBJ2-3
size: many
DNA: TGTGCCAGCAGTTTAAGCGGGGGCACAGATACGCAGTATTTT
CDR3: CASSLSGGTDTQYF

V: TRBV5-1
D: -
J: TRBJ2-6
size: medium-sized
DNA: TGCGCCAGCAGCCCCACAGACTCTGGGGCCAACGTCCTGACTTTC
CDR3: CASSPTDSGANVLTF

V: TRBV2
D: -
J: TRBJ2-5
size: many
DNA: TGTGCCAGCAGTGAAGGGGGGCAGAACCAAGAGACCCAGTACTTC
CDR3: CASSEGGQNQETQYF

V: TRBV7-6
D: -
J: TRBJ1-2
size: many
DNA: TGTGCCAGCAGCAAAGATGCGACTAACTATGGCTACACCTTC
CDR3: CASSKDATNYGYTF

V: TRBV7-9
D: TRBD1
J: TRBJ1-5
size: many
DNA: TGTGCCAGCAGCTCATACCGGGACAGGGGGCTTGATCAGCCCCAGCATTTT
CDR3: CASSSYRDRGLDQPQHF

V: TRBV5-6
D: -
J: TRBJ1-1
size: -
DNA: TGTGCCAGCAGCAGACAGCGGACTGAAGCTTTCTTT
CDR3: CASSRQRTEAFF

V: TRBV7-6
D: TRBD1
J: TRBJ2-5
size: many
DNA: TGTGCCAGCAGCCCGAGACAGGGACGGGTGGAGACCCAGTACTTC
CDR3: CASSPRQGRVETQYF

V: TRBV20-1
D: -
J: TRBJ2-7
size: many
DNA: TGCAGTGCTACAGACTACGAGCAGTACTTC
CDR3: CSATDYEQYF

V: TRBV7-6
D: TRBD2
J: TRBJ2-3
size: -
DNA: TGTGCCAGCACCACTTGGGGGCGGGGGGGCCACGTAGATACGCAGTATTTT
CDR3: CASTTWGRGGHVDTQYF

V: TRBV20-1
D: -
J: TRBJ2-3
size: medium-sized
DNA: TGCAGTGACCAACCTTGGGGGACAGATACGCAGTATTTT
CDR3: CSDQPWGTDTQYF

V: TRBV9
D: -
J: TRBJ2-1
size: many
DNA: TGTGCCGGCGCTTCGAGCAGCTCCTACAATGAGCAGTTCTTC
CDR3: CAGASSSSYNEQFF

V: TRBV20-1
D: -
J: TRBJ2-1
size: many
DNA: TGCAGTGCTAGTCGTCCTTCCAATGAGCAGTTCTTC
CDR3: CSASRPSNEQFF

V: TRBV5-1
D: TRBD1
J: TRBJ1-6
size: -
DNA: TGCGCCAGCAGCTTCGGACAGGATAATTCACCCCTCCACTTT
CDR3: CASSFGQDNSPLHF

V: TRBV20-1
D: -
J: TRBJ1-2
size: many
DNA: TGCAGTGCTAGATGGGGAGACTATGGCTACACCTTC
CDR3: CSARWGDYGYTF

V: TRBV5-1
D: TRBD1
J: TRBJ1-1
size: many
DNA: TGCGCCAGCAGCCCGACAGGGCTAGGTAACACTGAAGCTTTCTTT
CDR3: CASSPTGLGNTEAFF

V: TRBV4-3
D: -
J: TRBJ2-7
size: -
DNA: TGCGCCAGCAGCCAAGGGGGGAGAACGTCCTACGAGCAGTACTTC
CDR3: CASSQGGRTSYEQYF

V: TRBV20-1
D: -
J: TRBJ1-2
size: many
DNA: TGCAGTGTTAGCTTAGGGGCCCTTGGTGAGAACTTC
CDR3: CSVSLGALGENF

V: TRBV18
D: TRBD2
J: TRBJ2-1
size: -
DNA: TGTGCCAGCTCACTACGGACTAGCGGGGGGGCCGGCAATGAGCAGTTCTTC
CDR3: CASSLRTSGGAGNEQFF

V: TRBV5-1
D: -
J: TRBJ1-1
size: many
DNA: TGCGCCAGCAGCTCTGGGGGGGACACTGAAGCTTTCTTT
CDR3: CASSSGGDTEAFF

V: TRBV6-6
D: -
J: TRBJ1-2
size: many
DNA: TGTGCCAGCGAGACAGGCAACTATGGCTACACCTTC
CDR3: CASETGNYGYTF

V: TRBV5-1
D: -
J: TRBJ2-3
size: many
DNA: TGCGCCAGCAGCTTCCGGGGAGAGGAAGATACGCAGTATTTT
CDR3: CASSFRGEEDTQYF

V: TRBV20-1
D: -
J: TRBJ1-2
size: many
DNA: TGCAGTGCTCCCCCCGGACAAGGGAACGATGGCTACACCTTC
CDR3: CSAPPGQGNDGYTF

V: TRBV12-3/TRBV12-4
D: TRBD1
J: TRBJ2-2
size: many
DNA: TGTGCCAGCGGGGGACAGGGCTTCACCGGGGAGCTGTTTTTT
CDR3: CASGGQGFTGELFF

V: TRBV24-1
D: TRBD2
J: TRBJ2-1
size: medium-sized
DNA: TGTGCCACCGGGATGACTAGCGGGGCCTACAATGAGCAGTTCTTC
CDR3: CATGMTSGAYNEQFF

V: TRBV20-1
D: TRBD1
J: TRBJ2-7
size: -
DNA: TGCAGTGCTAGAGATCTCCGGACAGGTTACGAGCAGTACTTC
CDR3: CSARDLRTGYEQYF

V: TRBV20-1
D: -
J: TRBJ1-1
size: few
DNA: TGCAGTGCAATGGGGATCTTAAGTAGCACTGAAGCTTTCTTT
CDR3: CSAMGILSSTEAFF